The clone carrying this T cell receptor beta chain showed up many times. What it binds is unknown. The data belong to a study of T cell repertoires in cytomegalovirus infection. Study in general: Evidence of both CMV infection and a matching HLA type came from public TCR beta signatures. Study-level results: CMV-specific TCR beta clonotypes restricted by HLA-C dominated the ex vivo response.

The CDR3 has 15 residues. The germline V gene encodes CDR1 MGHRA and CDR2 YSYEKL. Trimming took off 2 bases at V and 1 base at J, with 11 bases between the two ends. TCRdb used MiXCR to reprocess the reads, holding one entry per CDR3 protein. The table lists some 400,000 distinct CDR3 sequences, approximately 32% of them singletons, with about 13% in the top ten. The chain has TRBV4-1 and TRBJ1-1; D is ambiguous. The clonotype comes from a human donor in good health (CMV status not recorded). Some clones in this sample may be carry-over from other donors' samples. The sample consisted of PBMCs. CDR3 region: CASSQFGQPNTEAFF. The DNA for the CDR3 is TGCGCCAGCAGCCAATTCGGGCAGCCGAACACTGAAGCTTTCTTT.